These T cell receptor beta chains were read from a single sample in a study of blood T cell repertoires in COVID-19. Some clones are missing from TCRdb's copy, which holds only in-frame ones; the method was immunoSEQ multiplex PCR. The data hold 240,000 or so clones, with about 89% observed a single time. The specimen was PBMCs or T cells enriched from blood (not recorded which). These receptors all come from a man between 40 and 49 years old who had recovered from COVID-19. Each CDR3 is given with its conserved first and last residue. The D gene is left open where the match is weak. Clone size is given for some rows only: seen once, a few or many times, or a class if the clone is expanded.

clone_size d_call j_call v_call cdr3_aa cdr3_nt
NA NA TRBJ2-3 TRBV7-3 CASSSGGGGTDTQYF TGTGCCAGCAGCTCAGGGGGCGGGGGTACAGATACGCAGTATTTT
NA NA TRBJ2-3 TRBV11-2 CASSLGWFRGAEWLDTQYF TGTGCCAGCAGCTTAGGGTGGTTTCGGGGGGCTGAATGGTTGGATACGCAGTATTTT
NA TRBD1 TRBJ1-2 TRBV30 CAWSDRGRGYGYTF TGTGCCTGGAGTGACAGGGGGCGCGGCTATGGCTACACCTTC
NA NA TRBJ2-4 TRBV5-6 CASSLLGRAEDIQYF TGTGCCAGCAGCTTGTTAGGTCGCGCGGAGGACATTCAGTACTTC
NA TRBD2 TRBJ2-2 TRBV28 CASSSEREWSNVGELFF TGTGCCAGCAGTTCCGAGCGGGAGTGGTCCAATGTTGGGGAGCTGTTTTTT
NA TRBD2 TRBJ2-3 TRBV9 CASSVTSGDLSTDTQYF TGTGCCAGCAGCGTGACTAGCGGAGATCTCAGCACAGATACGCAGTATTTT
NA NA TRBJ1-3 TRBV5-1 CASSFTSGREGNTIYF TGCGCCAGCAGCTTTACCTCAGGCCGCGAGGGAAACACCATATATTTT
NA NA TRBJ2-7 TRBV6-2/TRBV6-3 CASSYSPQGRSYEQYF TGTGCCAGCAGTTACTCGCCACAGGGGAGGTCCTACGAGCAGTACTTC
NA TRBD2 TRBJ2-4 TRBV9 CASSVDEREWGNIQYF TGTGCCAGCAGCGTAGACGAGCGGGAGTGGGGGAACATTCAGTACTTC
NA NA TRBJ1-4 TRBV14 CASSQGQGTSLTYEKLFF TGTGCCAGCAGCCAAGGGCAGGGGACCTCTCTAACTTATGAAAAACTGTTTTTT
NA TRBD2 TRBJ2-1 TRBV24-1 CATSDTVTSGVNEQFF TGTGCCACCAGTGATACGGTGACTAGCGGGGTGAATGAGCAGTTCTTC
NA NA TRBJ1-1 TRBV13 CASSLGQVSGQVNTEAFF TGTGCCAGCAGCTTAGGCCAGGTCAGCGGGCAGGTGAACACTGAAGCTTTCTTT
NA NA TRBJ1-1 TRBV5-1 CASSFGGKVNTEAFF TGCGCCAGCAGCTTTGGGGGCAAGGTGAACACTGAAGCTTTCTTT
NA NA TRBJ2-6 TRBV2 CASRPGVGTSGANVLTF TGTGCCAGCAGGCCGGGGGTTGGGACCTCTGGGGCCAACGTCCTGACTTTC
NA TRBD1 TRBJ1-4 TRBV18 CASSPRATGPEGKLLF TGTGCCAGCTCACCAAGGGCGACAGGGCCAGAGGGAAAACTCCTTTTT
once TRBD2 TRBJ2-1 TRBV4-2 CASSQERSTSGVYNEQFF TGTGCCAGCAGCCAAGAACGCTCGACTAGCGGAGTATACAATGAGCAGTTCTTC
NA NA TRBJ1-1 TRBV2 CARQVNTEAFF TGTGCCAGACAGGTGAACACTGAAGCTTTCTTT
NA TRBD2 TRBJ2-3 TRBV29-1 CSVVTSGYTDTQYF TGCAGCGTTGTGACTAGCGGATACACAGATACGCAGTATTTT
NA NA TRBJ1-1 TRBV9 CASSVSDGRVEAFF TGTGCCAGCAGCGTATCCGACGGGAGGGTTGAAGCTTTCTTT
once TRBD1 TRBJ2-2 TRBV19 CASKQGQGANGELFF TGTGCCAGTAAACAGGGACAGGGGGCGAACGGGGAGCTGTTTTTT
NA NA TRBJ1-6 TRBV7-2 CASSLATAYNSPLHF TGTGCCAGCAGCTTAGCGACAGCTTATAATTCACCCCTCCACTTT
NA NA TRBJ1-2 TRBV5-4 CASSLGGGSVIYGYTF TGTGCCAGCAGCTTGGGGGGTGGTAGCGTCATTTACGGCTACACCTTC
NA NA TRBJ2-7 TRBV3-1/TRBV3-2 CASSQDGGNSGEQYF TGTGCCAGCAGCCAAGATGGAGGGAATTCAGGCGAGCAGTACTTC
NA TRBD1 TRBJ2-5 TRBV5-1 CASSLAVGTGQETQYF TGCGCCAGCAGTTTGGCCGTTGGGACAGGACAAGAGACCCAGTACTTC
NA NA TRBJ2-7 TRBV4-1 CASSQAPQGRVGEQYF TGCGCCAGCAGCCAAGCGCCTCAGGGCCGGGTCGGTGAGCAGTACTTC
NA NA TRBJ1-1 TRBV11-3 CASSSRRGEAFF TGTGCCAGCAGCTCGAGACGGGGTGAAGCTTTCTTT
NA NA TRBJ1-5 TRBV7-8 CASSYGSGTLNQPQHF TGTGCCAGCAGCTACGGAAGCGGGACGCTAAATCAGCCCCAGCATTTT
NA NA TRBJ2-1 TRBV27 CASSLSGSWDTIKNEQFF TGTGCCAGCAGTTTATCGGGCTCGTGGGACACAATAAAAAATGAGCAGTTCTTC
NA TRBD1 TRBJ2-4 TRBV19 CASSIVGTGGRYIQYF TGTGCCAGTAGTATAGTTGGGACAGGGGGCAGGTACATTCAGTACTTC
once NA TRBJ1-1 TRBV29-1 CSVEDHNTEAFF TGCAGCGTTGAAGATCATAACACTGAAGCTTTCTTT
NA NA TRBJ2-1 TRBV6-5 CASSYGGAPVNEQFF TGTGCCAGCAGTTATGGGGGGGCGCCGGTTAATGAGCAGTTCTTC
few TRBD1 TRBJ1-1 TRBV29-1 CSVEARAGGPWDTEAFF TGCAGCGTTGAGGCTCGGGCAGGGGGCCCTTGGGACACTGAAGCTTTCTTT
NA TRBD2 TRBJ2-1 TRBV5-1 CASSLDPSGTSSYNEQFF TGCGCCAGCAGCTTGGACCCTAGCGGGACCTCCTCCTACAATGAGCAGTTCTTC
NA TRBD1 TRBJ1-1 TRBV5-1 CASRRDRGGGTEAFF TGCGCCAGCAGGCGAGACAGGGGTGGCGGCACTGAAGCTTTCTTT
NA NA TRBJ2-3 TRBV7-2 CASSLDASSDTQYF TGTGCCAGCAGCTTAGACGCCAGTTCAGATACGCAGTATTTT
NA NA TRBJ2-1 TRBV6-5 CASSYEAGVGNEQFF TGTGCCAGCAGTTACGAGGCAGGGGTTGGCAATGAGCAGTTCTTC
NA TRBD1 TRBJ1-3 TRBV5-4 CASYRDRDISSGNTIYF TGTGCCAGTTATCGGGACAGGGACATCAGCTCTGGAAACACCATATATTTT
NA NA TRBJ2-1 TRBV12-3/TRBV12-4 CASSPLLNEQFF TGTGCCAGCAGTCCGTTACTCAATGAGCAGTTCTTC
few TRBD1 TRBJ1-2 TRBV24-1 CATRGGAKGYTF TGTGCCACCAGAGGGGGCGCGAAAGGCTACACCTTC
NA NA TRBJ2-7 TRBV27 CASSFGLTYEQYF TGTGCCAGCAGTTTTGGGCTTACCTACGAGCAGTACTTC
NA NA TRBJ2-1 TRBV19 CASNQGLLSYNEQFF TGTGCCAGTAACCAGGGGCTCTTGTCCTACAATGAGCAGTTCTTC
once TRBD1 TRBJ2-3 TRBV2 CASSAGQGVIPFTDTQYF TGTGCCAGCAGTGCCGGACAGGGGGTTATTCCCTTCACAGATACGCAGTATTTT
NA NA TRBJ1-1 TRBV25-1 CVKKREVGGWTEAFF TGTGTCAAGAAAAGGGAGGTTGGAGGTTGGACTGAAGCTTTCTTT
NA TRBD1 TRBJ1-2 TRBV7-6 CASSAGGQGGIYGYTF TGTGCCAGCAGCGCGGGGGGACAGGGAGGAATCTATGGCTACACCTTC
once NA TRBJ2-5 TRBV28 CASSFLNQGETQYF TGTGCCAGCAGTTTTTTAAATCAGGGTGAGACCCAGTACTTC
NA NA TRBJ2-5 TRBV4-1 CASSQLGLSGETQYF TGCGCCAGCAGCCAGTTGGGACTCTCGGGGGAGACCCAGTACTTC
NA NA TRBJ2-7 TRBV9 CASSTQNSYEQYF TGTGCCAGCAGCACGCAGAATTCCTACGAGCAGTACTTC
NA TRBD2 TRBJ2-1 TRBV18 CASSVLAGGRNNEQFF TGTGCCAGCTCAGTACTAGCGGGGGGGCGTAACAATGAGCAGTTCTTC
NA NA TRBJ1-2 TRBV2 CASTQNQGLLRNYGYTF TGTGCCAGCACCCAAAATCAGGGGTTACTAAGAAACTATGGCTACACCTTC
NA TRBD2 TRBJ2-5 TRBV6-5 CASGSGGSQETQYF TGTGCCAGCGGGAGCGGGGGGTCCCAAGAGACCCAGTACTTC
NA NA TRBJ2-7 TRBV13 CASSLTGAVPYEQYF TGTGCCAGCAGCTTAACAGGAGCCGTTCCCTACGAGCAGTACTTC
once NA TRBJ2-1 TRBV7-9 CASSLERGLQYNEQFF TGTGCCAGCAGCTTAGAAAGGGGCCTGCAGTACAATGAGCAGTTCTTC
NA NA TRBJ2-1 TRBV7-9 CASSSGLAFPDEQFF TGTGCCAGCAGCTCCGGACTTGCCTTCCCGGATGAGCAGTTCTTC
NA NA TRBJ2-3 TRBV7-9 CASSPGRTEGADTQYF TGTGCCAGCAGCCCTGGGAGGACGGAGGGGGCGGATACGCAGTATTTT
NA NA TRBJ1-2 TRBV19 CASRNPVGLGYGYTF TGTGCCAGTAGGAATCCCGTGGGACTAGGCTATGGCTACACCTTC
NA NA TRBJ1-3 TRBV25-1 CASSDGTGSGNTIYF TGTGCCAGCAGTGACGGAACAGGCTCTGGAAACACCATATATTTT
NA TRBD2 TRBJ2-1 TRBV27 CASSFKPSGNEQFF TGTGCCAGCAGTTTTAAGCCTAGCGGAAATGAGCAGTTCTTC